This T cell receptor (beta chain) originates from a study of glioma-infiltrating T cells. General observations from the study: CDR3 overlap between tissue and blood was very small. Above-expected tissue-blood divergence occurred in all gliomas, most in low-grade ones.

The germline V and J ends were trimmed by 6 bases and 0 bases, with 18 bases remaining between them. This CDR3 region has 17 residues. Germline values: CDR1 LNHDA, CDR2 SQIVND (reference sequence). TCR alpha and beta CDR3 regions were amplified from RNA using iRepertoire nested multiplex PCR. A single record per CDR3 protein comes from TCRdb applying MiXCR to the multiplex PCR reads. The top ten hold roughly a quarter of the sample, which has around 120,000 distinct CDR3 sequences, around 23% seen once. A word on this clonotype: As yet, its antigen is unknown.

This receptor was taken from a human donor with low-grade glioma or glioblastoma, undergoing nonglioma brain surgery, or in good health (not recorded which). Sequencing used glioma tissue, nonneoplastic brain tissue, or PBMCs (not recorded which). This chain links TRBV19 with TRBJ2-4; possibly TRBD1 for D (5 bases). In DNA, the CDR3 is TGTGCCAGTAGACCACCCGGACAACCCCTAGCCAAAAACATTCAGTACTTC. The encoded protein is CASRPPGQPLAKNIQYF.